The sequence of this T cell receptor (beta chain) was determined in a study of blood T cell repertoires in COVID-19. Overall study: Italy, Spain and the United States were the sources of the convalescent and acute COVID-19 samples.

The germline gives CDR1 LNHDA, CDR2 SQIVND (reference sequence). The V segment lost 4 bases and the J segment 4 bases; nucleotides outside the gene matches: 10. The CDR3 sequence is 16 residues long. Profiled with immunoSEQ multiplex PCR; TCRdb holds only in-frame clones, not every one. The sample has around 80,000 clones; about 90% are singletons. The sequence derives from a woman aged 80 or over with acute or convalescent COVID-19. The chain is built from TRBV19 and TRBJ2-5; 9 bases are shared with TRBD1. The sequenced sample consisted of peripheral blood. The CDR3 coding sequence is TGTGCCAGTAGTACCCGACAGGGGGTTATTTCAGAGACCCAGTACTTC. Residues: CASSTRQGVISETQYF.